These 24 T cell receptor beta chains were sequenced from one sample in a study of CD8+CD57+ T cells in acquired aplastic anemia. TCR beta VDJ combinations and CDR3 sequences were profiled from genomic DNA. TCRdb recomputed calls from the reads with MiXCR, one row per CDR3 protein. Of approximately 470,000 distinct CDR3 sequences detected, around 32% appear once; the ten largest clones hold roughly 0.89%. By flow cytometry, patients selected for sequencing had shown an expansion of CD8+CD57+ cells. The specimen sequenced was sorted CD4+, CD8+, or CD8+CD57+ T cells (not recorded which) from PBMCs. The source is a human donor with aplastic anemia.

Details on this clonotype: Compared with germline, one end of the junction differs, possibly owing to a read error. The chain carries TRBV14 and TRBJ1-1; D unresolved. CDR1 and CDR2 from the germline V gene are SGHDN and FVKESK. This CDR3 has 14 amino acids. In DNA form, the CDR3 reads TGCGCCAACAGCCTTGACACTACGGGCGATGAAGCTTTCTTT. Amino acid sequence: CANSLDTTGDEAFF. Variable domain in full (rest from reference TRBV14 and TRBJ1-1): EAGVTQFPSHSVIEKGQTVTLRCDPISGHDNLYWYRRVMGKEIKFLLHFVKESKQDESGMPNNRFLAERTGGTYSTLKVQPAELEDSGVYFCANSLDTTGDEAFFGQGTRLTVV.

The CDR3 spells CASSQVEMRLTNQPQHF. The CDR3 coding sequence is TGCGCCAGCAGCCAAGTCGAAATGCGCTTAACCAATCAGCCCCAGCATTTT. The chain combines TRBV4-1 with TRBJ1-5; D uncertain. CDR1 and CDR2 (germline): MGHRA, YSYEKL. This CDR3 region has 17 residues. V shed 1 base and J shed 3 bases, with 16 bases lying between them.

The rearrangement uses TRBV25-1 and TRBJ2-1, with 8 bases fitting TRBD2. The ends lost 6 bases at V and 4 bases at J; junction bases unmatched: 8. The CDR3 spans 15 residues. Germline assignment: CDR1 MGHDK and CDR2 SYGVNS. CDR3 in DNA: TGTGCCAGCAGCTTACTTAGCGGGATTTACAATGAGCAGTTCTTC. Its protein product is CASSLLSGIYNEQFF.

This clonotype was observed at least ten times. The CDR3 DNA reads TGTGCCAGCAGAGGGGAGGTGTTTTCACCCCTCCACTTT. It codes for CASRGEVFSPLHF. The chain uses TRBV9 and TRBJ1-6, with a tentative D call TRBD1 (5 bases). CDR1 SGDLS and CDR2 YYNGEE come from the germline V gene. The CDR3 loop spans 13 amino acids. V was trimmed by 5 bases and J by 9 bases, leaving 12 bases between them.

This clonotype was picked up many times. The V call is TRBV2, the J call TRBJ1-4; TRBD1 matches at 9 bases. Germline trimming cut 6 bases from V and 8 bases from J; bases unmatched to any gene: 7. The CDR3 has 14 amino acids. The V gene's germline CDR1 is SNHLY and CDR2 FYNNEI. This chain's CDR3 is CASRADRGGEKLFF. The CDR3 coding sequence is TGTGCCAGCAGGGCGGACAGGGGAGGAGAAAAACTGTTTTTT.

V gene TRBV20-1 combines with J gene TRBJ1-1, with 7 bases aligning to TRBD1. The CDR3 has 13 amino acids. Germline CDR1 and CDR2: DFQATT and SNEGSKA (reference sequence). Trimming removed 3 bases from V and 12 bases from J; junction bases left unmatched: 13. The DNA for the CDR3 is TGCAGTGCTAGCCCGGACAGGTTCGGCAGGACTTTCTTT. Protein sequence: CSASPDRFGRTFF.

The J gene is TRBJ2-1, the V gene TRBV25-1; 10 bases map to TRBD2. Losses at the gene ends were 6 bases for V and 2 bases for J; bases not matched to a gene: 7. The CDR3 loop spans 16 amino acids. Per germline, CDR1 MGHDK and CDR2 SYGVNS. Here the CDR3 DNA reads TGTGCCAGCAGCTCACGAGGGACTAGCGCCTACAATGAGCAGTTCTTC. Translation gives CASSSRGTSAYNEQFF.

This clonotype was recorded once. This sequence joins TRBV25-1 and TRBJ1-2, with a possible D match to TRBD1 (6 bases). The CDR3 runs 14 residues. Trimming stripped 8 bases from V and 0 bases from J, with 13 bases between. Germline CDR1 reads MGHDK; CDR2 reads SYGVNS. The CDR3 DNA reads TGTGCCAGCTCATCGGACAGAACTAACTATGGCTACACCTTC. Its protein product is CASSSDRTNYGYTF.

This clonotype was detected many times. The rearrangement uses TRBV24-1 and TRBJ2-3; D ambiguous. The V gene's germline CDR1 is KGHDR and CDR2 SFDVKD. This CDR3 region has 14 residues. Trimming took off 0 bases at V and 4 bases at J, with 7 bases between the two ends. DNA for the CDR3: TGTGCCACCAGTGATTTGAAAGGATCAGATACGCAGTATTTT. Translation: CATSDLKGSDTQYF.

This sequence joins TRBV6-1 and TRBJ1-6, with TRBD1 matching over 8 bases. Germline trimming cut 3 bases from V and 9 bases from J; bases unmatched to any gene: 7. The CDR3 is 15 residues long. Per germline, CDR1 MNHNS and CDR2 SASEGT. CDR3 DNA sequence: TGTGCCAGCAGTGAGGTCGGACAGGGAGTTTCACCCCTCCACTTT. Translation: CASSEVGQGVSPLHF.

As concerns this clonotype: At one end the junction does not follow the germline gene, possibly because of a read error. This sequence joins TRBV10-2 and TRBJ1-5; D is unclear. The CDR3 runs 17 residues. Germline assignment: CDR1 WSHSY and CDR2 SAAADI. CDR3 bases: TGTGCCAGCAGTTACCCCCCCAGACAATATAGCAATCAGCCCCAGCATTTT. It codes for CASSYPPRQYSNQPQHF.

V is TRBV25-1 and J is TRBJ2-7, with TRBD2 matching 11 bases. Germline V gene data show CDR1 as MGHDK and CDR2 as SYGVNS. V shed 4 bases and J 3 bases; nucleotides not matched to a gene: 8. CDR3 length equals 16 residues. This CDR3 is CASSAIPGLADYEQYF. CDR3 DNA sequence: TGTGCCAGCAGTGCTATACCGGGACTAGCGGACTACGAGCAGTACTTC.

Comments on this clonotype: A much more abundant neighbour one base away suggests this may be a read error. The rearrangement uses TRBV7-9 and TRBJ1-6, with unresolved D. Germline values: CDR1 SEHNR, CDR2 FQNEAQ (reference sequence). The CDR3 runs to 15 residues. CDR3 amino acids: CASSLVKGFNLPLHF. The DNA for the CDR3 is TGTGCCAGCAGCTTAGTCAAGGGTTTTAATTTACCCCTCCACTTT.

This clonotype was recorded at least ten times. V is TRBV14 and J is TRBJ1-5; TRBD1 might be the D (5 bases). The CDR3 is 13 residues long. V was cut by 1 base and J by 6 bases, with 7 bases left in between. Germline V gene data show CDR1 as SGHDN and CDR2 as FVKESK. The CDR3: CASSQVGGQPQHF. CDR3 nucleotide sequence: TGTGCCAGCAGCCAAGTTGGGGGTCAGCCCCAGCATTTT.

This clonotype was counted ten times or more. The junction differs from germline at one of its ends, possibly a read error. The chain carries TRBV7-7 and TRBJ2-1; 10 nucleotides line up with TRBD1. The CDR3 extends over 14 amino acids. Germline-derived CDR1 and CDR2 are SSHAT and FNYEAQ (reference sequence). The CDR3 loop reads CASSFGQGEGEQFF. The CDR3 DNA follows: TGTGCTAGCAGCTTCGGACAGGGGGAAGGTGAGCAGTTCTTC.

This clonotype has at least ten counts. The rearrangement joins TRBV7-2 to TRBJ2-3, with 10 bases fitting TRBD2. With 0 bases clipped from V and 5 bases from J, the junction kept 2 bases outside the gene matches. Germline V CDR1 and CDR2: SGHTA, FQGNSA. This CDR3 has 15 residues. The CDR3 loop reads CASSLAPSGGDTQYF. The CDR3 DNA reads TGTGCCAGCAGCTTAGCGCCTAGCGGGGGAGATACGCAGTATTTT.

This chain joins TRBV12-3 or TRBV12-4 and TRBJ2-1; 9 positions match TRBD2. CDR3 size: 15 residues. Trimming at V came to 0 bases and at J to 8 bases, leaving 5 bases not matched to a gene. The CDR3 reads CASSLASGSGDEQFF. The CDR3 bases are TGTGCCAGCAGTTTAGCTAGCGGGAGCGGGGATGAGCAGTTCTTC.

The CDR3 bases are TGTGCCAGCAGCCTAAGCAGGGACATGATAACACTAGCCAAAAACATTCAGTACTTC. The encoded protein is CASSLSRDMITLAKNIQYF. The gene calls are TRBV11-2 and TRBJ2-4; tentatively, D is TRBD1 (6 bases). The germline V and J ends were trimmed by 5 bases and 0 bases, with 23 bases remaining between them. Germline lookup yields CDR1 SGHAT and CDR2 FQNNGV. The CDR3 length is 19 residues. Complete variable domain (other parts from reference TRBV11-2 and TRBJ2-4): EAGVAQSPRYKIIEKRQSVAFWCNPISGHATLYWYQQILGQGPKLLIQFQNNGVVDDSQLPKDRFSAERLKGVDSTLKIQPAKLEDSAVYLCASSLSRDMITLAKNIQYFGAGTRLSVL.

The chain has TRBV20-1 and TRBJ2-7; D possibly matches TRBD1 or TRBD2 (6 bases each). The ends were cut back, 6 bases at V and 0 bases at J, with 18 bases in the middle. The CDR3 spans 15 residues. CDR1 and CDR2 (germline): DFQATT, SNEGSKA (reference sequence). The CDR3 region has the DNA TGCAGTGCCAGTATGGGCGGAGGGGGCTCCTACGAGCAGTACTTC. It codes for CSASMGGGGSYEQYF.

There are many counts of this clonotype. This rearrangement joins TRBV14 to TRBJ1-6; D not certain. V was cut by 3 bases and J by 7 bases, with 10 bases left in between. The CDR3 extends over 14 amino acids. Germline assignment: CDR1 SGHDN and CDR2 FVKESK. In DNA form, the CDR3 reads TGTGCCAGCAGCCATTCGGGCGCGAATTCACCCCTCCACTTT. Its protein is CASSHSGANSPLHF. The full variable domain, completed using reference TRBV14 and TRBJ1-6, is EAGVTQFPSHSVIEKGQTVTLRCDPISGHDNLYWYRRVMGKEIKFLLHFVKESKQDESGMPNNRFLAERTGGTYSTLKVQPAELEDSGVYFCASSHSGANSPLHFGNGTRLTVT.

The sample holds one count of this clonotype. The V gene is TRBV20-1, the J gene TRBJ2-5; 11 bases are a match to TRBD2. The CDR3 extends over 14 amino acids. CDR1 is DFQATT, CDR2 SNEGSKA, per germline (reference sequence). J lost 5 bases, V lost 0 bases, and 2 bases had no gene match. CDR3 loop: CSAREVAGGETQYF. The CDR3 bases are TGCAGTGCTAGAGAAGTAGCGGGGGGGGAGACCCAGTACTTC.

The sample holds many counts of this clonotype. The V call is TRBV29-1, the J call TRBJ2-7, with 8 bases fitting TRBD2. The J segment lost 2 bases and the V segment lost 4 bases, leaving 7 bases of the junction unmatched. The CDR3 runs 14 residues. Germline V gene data show CDR1 as SQVTM and CDR2 as ANQGSEA. CDR3 DNA sequence: TGCAGCGTTGCCGGGGGGGCGGGAGCCTACGAGCAGTACTTC. Translated: CSVAGGAGAYEQYF.

Remarks on this clonotype: A much more abundant neighbour one base away suggests this may be a read error. The chain uses TRBV9 and TRBJ1-1; 7 bases are a match to TRBD1. CDR3 length: 15 amino acids. CDR1 SGDLS and CDR2 YYNGEE come from the germline V gene. The CDR3 reads CAGSVGQVDRTEAFF. CDR3 coding DNA: TGTGCCGGCAGCGTAGGACAGGTAGATCGCACTGAAGCTTTCTTT. Filled out from reference TRBV9 and TRBJ1-1, the complete variable domain reads DSGVTQTPKHLITATGQRVTLRCSPRSGDLSVYWYQQSLDQGLQFLIQYYNGEERAKGNILERFSAQQFPDLHSELNLSSLELGDSALYFCAGSVGQVDRTEAFFGQGTRLTVV.

The genes are TRBV13 and TRBJ2-2; 7 nucleotides agree with TRBD2. The CDR3 totals 14 residues. Per germline, CDR1 PRHDT and CDR2 FYEKMQ (reference sequence). With 8 bases clipped from V and 4 bases from J, the junction kept 7 bases outside the gene matches. CDR3 loop: CASWGGLSTGELFF. The CDR3 DNA reads as TGTGCCAGCTGGGGGGGACTCAGCACCGGGGAGCTGTTTTTT. The whole variable domain, filled in from reference TRBV13 and TRBJ2-2, reads AAGVIQSPRHLIKEKRETATLKCYPIPRHDTVYWYQQGPGQDPQFLISFYEKMQSDKGSIPDRFSAQQFSDYHSELNMSSLELGDSALYFCASWGGLSTGELFFGEGSRLTVL.